This record looks at one T cell receptor beta chain sequence and its context. What it recognizes is unknown. The donors were part of the roughly 130-subject validation cohort, which stood apart from the roughly 670-subject first cohort. This table comes from immunoSEQ multiplex PCR, and its TCRdb copy is limited to in-frame clones, with some not included. The repertoire has about 140,000 clones, just under 85% of them found once; the top ten carry about 1.5%. The data originate from a study of cytomegalovirus exposure and HLA in healthy donors. V was shortened by 0 bases and J by 4 bases, with 8 bases between the two germline ends. In germline, CDR1 is SEHNR, CDR2 FQNEAQ (reference sequence). The CDR3 has 14 amino acids. Findings of the study overall: The authors listed 180 or so TCR beta chains as cytomegalovirus-associated. Most TCR sequences were rare, but some public TCRs occurred in many donors. First-cohort TCR clusters were later found to tend to co-occur in the roughly 130 validation repertoires.

V usage is TRBV7-9 and J usage is TRBJ2-3; D perhaps matches TRBD2 (7 bases). This receptor was obtained from a young woman in good health and CMV-seronegative. The source material was PBMCs. CDR3 residues: CASSLAGGADTQYF. The CDR3 DNA reads TGTGCCAGCAGCTTAGCAGGGGGGGCAGATACGCAGTATTTT. Full variable domain (outside the CDR3, taken from reference TRBV7-9 and TRBJ2-3): DTGVSQNPRHKITKRGQNVTFRCDPISEHNRLYWYRQTLGQGPEFLTYFQNEAQLEKSRLLSDRFSAERPKGSFSTLEIQRTEQGDSAMYLCASSLAGGADTQYFGPGTRLTVL.